This passage covers 20 T cell receptor beta chains from one sample sequenced in a study of T cell repertoires in cytomegalovirus infection. TCRdb reprocessed the reads via MiXCR and lists one record per CDR3 protein. The table has some 200,000 distinct CDR3 sequences, roughly 9% seen once. The sequenced sample was PBMCs. Receptor source: a human donor in good health (CMV status not recorded). Some clones in this sample may be carry-over from other donors' samples.

The chain is built from TRBV11-3 and TRBJ2-3, with D possibly being TRBD1 or TRBD2 (5 bases each). V lost 1 base and J lost 6, with 11 bases in between. Germline CDR1 reads SGHNT; CDR2 reads YENEEA. CDR3 length: 14 residues. The CDR3 loop reads CASSLGDPRDTQYF. CDR3 DNA sequence: TGTGCCAGCAGCTTAGGGGACCCGAGGGATACGCAGTATTTT.

This clonotype was detected many times. V and J are TRBV6-1 and TRBJ2-3, with D tentatively TRBD2 (5 bases). The V end was cut by 5 bases, the J end by 1 base, with 13 bases between. This CDR3 spans 15 amino acids. Germline V gives CDR1 MNHNS, CDR2 SASEGT. The CDR3 DNA reads as TGTGCCAGCAGTTCCGCCGGGGTTGGCACAGATACGCAGTATTTT. It codes for CASSSAGVGTDTQYF.

This clonotype showed up many times. The chain combines TRBV5-1 with TRBJ2-7; 8 nucleotides align to TRBD1. V gave up 4 bases and J gave up 5 bases; unmatched junction bases: 8. The CDR3 has 14 amino acids. Per the germline V gene, CDR1 is SGHRS and CDR2 is YFSETQ. CDR3 sequence: CASSVGQGGDEQYF. The CDR3 region has the DNA TGCGCCAGCAGCGTCGGACAGGGTGGGGACGAGCAGTACTTC.

This clonotype was observed a handful of times. The rearrangement joins TRBV10-3 to TRBJ1-6; D call uncertain. Germline CDR1 ENHRY, CDR2 SYGVKD. The CDR3 is made up of 14 amino acids. V lost 0 bases to trimming and J lost 8 bases, with 8 bases between them. CDR3 bases: TGTGCCATCAGTGAGTCCCGGGAGGATTCACCCCTCCACTTT. Translating gives CAISESREDSPLHF.

This clonotype was detected a few times. The chain uses TRBV28 and TRBJ1-2; possible D gene TRBD1, 5 bases. This CDR3 has 12 residues. Looked up from germline, CDR1 is MDHEN and CDR2 is SYDVKM. The ends were cut back, 6 bases at V and 8 bases at J, with 13 bases in the middle. The CDR3 region has the DNA TGTGCCAGCAGGAGGGGCTTGGAGGGCTACACCTTC. It encodes CASRRGLEGYTF.

In its sample, this clonotype was seen a few times. This chain links TRBV6-2 or TRBV6-3 with TRBJ1-4; D remains unclear. In germline, CDR1 is MNHEY, CDR2 SVGEGT. Trimming removed 7 bases at V and 8 bases at J, with 17 bases between. This CDR3 spans 14 amino acids. The CDR3 DNA sequence: TGTGCCAGCAAGGAGACAACTTCAAAAGAAAAACTGTTTTTT. Its protein product is CASKETTSKEKLFF.

This clonotype was observed a handful of times. The chain couples TRBV19 to TRBJ1-2; D is undetermined. V dropped 5 bases and J dropped 6 bases, with 7 bases sitting between them. Germline V gene data show CDR1 as LNHDA and CDR2 as SQIVND (reference sequence). The CDR3 totals 11 residues. The CDR3 loop reads CASSSWHGYTF. The CDR3 DNA sequence: TGTGCCAGTAGTTCCTGGCATGGCTACACCTTC. Supplemented by reference TRBV19 and TRBJ1-2, the full variable domain reads DGGITQSPKYLFRKEGQNVTLSCEQNLNHDAMYWYRQDPGQGLRLIYYSQIVNDFQKGDIAEGYSVSREKKESFPLTVTSAQKNPTAFYLCASSSWHGYTFGSGTRLTVV.

The sample holds many counts of this clonotype. Here the CDR3 DNA reads TGTGCCAGCAGCCCGGGACAGGGGGCGATAGCCGGGGAGCTGTTTTTT. Amino acid sequence: CASSPGQGAIAGELFF. The V call is TRBV7-2, the J call TRBJ2-2; 12 bases map to TRBD1. The CDR3 consists of 16 residues. V was pared by 5 bases and J by 6 bases, with 7 bases of the junction left unmatched. CDR1 is SGHTA, CDR2 FQGNSA, per germline.

Many counts were recorded for this clonotype. The chain combines TRBV11-2 with TRBJ1-6, with D possibly matching TRBD1 (5 bases). Trimming removed 1 base from V and 4 bases from J, with 8 bases in between. The CDR3 runs to 15 residues. Germline CDR1 reads SGHAT; CDR2 reads FQNNGV. The CDR3 sequence is CASSLGAGYNSPLHF. The CDR3 nucleotides are TGTGCCAGCAGCTTAGGGGCAGGGTATAATTCACCCCTCCACTTT.

A word on this clonotype: A read error may account for a junction end that differs from germline. The gene calls are TRBV6-6 and TRBJ2-1, with 12 bases matching TRBD2. The CDR3 is 13 amino acids. CDR1 and CDR2 (germline): MNHNY, SVGAGI (reference sequence). The CDR3 DNA follows: TGTGCCAGCAGGACTAGCGGGGGCAATAAGCAGTTCTTC. Amino acids: CASRTSGGNKQFF.

This clonotype was counted only a few times. V is TRBV12-5 and J is TRBJ2-7; D tentatively reads TRBD1 or TRBD2 (5 bases each). Trimming pared 3 bases from V and 4 bases from J, leaving 25 bases between. Germline CDR1 reads LGHNT; CDR2 reads FRNRAP. CDR3 length: 18 residues. CDR3 amino acids: CASGLPGTSRIALYEQYF. The CDR3 DNA reads as TGTGCTAGTGGTTTACCCGGGACGTCTAGGATAGCGCTATACGAGCAGTACTTC.

This clonotype was counted many times. V usage is TRBV12-3 or TRBV12-4 and J usage is TRBJ1-5; no firm D call. The V end was cut by 4 bases, the J end by 4 bases, with 8 bases between. This CDR3 spans 13 amino acids. The CDR3 coding sequence is TGTGCCAGCAGTTACGCGCGAAATCAGCCCCAGCATTTT. Translating it yields CASSYARNQPQHF.

This clonotype was found a few times. The rearrangement uses TRBV7-8 and TRBJ1-1; TRBD1 matches at 7 bases. The CDR3 extends over 16 amino acids. J lost 1 base, V lost 5 bases, and 10 bases had no gene match. The V gene's germline CDR1 is SGHVS and CDR2 FQNEAQ. The CDR3 loop is CASSPGTDHWNTEAFF. For the CDR3, the DNA is TGTGCCAGCAGCCCGGGGACAGACCACTGGAACACTGAAGCTTTCTTT.

This clonotype has only a few counts. The rearrangement uses TRBV19 and TRBJ2-1, with D possibly being TRBD2 (6 bases). Trimming cost V 9 bases and J 0 bases, with 9 bases left between them. CDR1 is LNHDA, CDR2 SQIVND, per germline (reference sequence). This CDR3 has 13 amino acids. DNA of the CDR3: TGTGCCAGCGGGAGCGGCTCCTACAATGAGCAGTTCTTC. This codes for CASGSGSYNEQFF. The variable domain in full, completed from reference TRBV19 and TRBJ2-1, reads DGGITQSPKYLFRKEGQNVTLSCEQNLNHDAMYWYRQDPGQGLRLIYYSQIVNDFQKGDIAEGYSVSREKKESFPLTVTSAQKNPTAFYLCASGSGSYNEQFFGPGTRLTVL.

The chain combines TRBV12-3 or TRBV12-4 with TRBJ2-5, with D maybe TRBD1 (8 bases). V lost 5 bases and J lost 1, with 14 bases in between. The CDR3 spans 15 residues. CDR3 region: CASSKGGTGQETQYF. The CDR3 DNA follows: TGTGCCAGCAGTAAGGGGGGGACAGGCCAAGAGACCCAGTACTTC.

This clonotype was observed many times. The chain uses TRBV7-9 and TRBJ2-4; the D gene is possibly TRBD1 (5 bases). Per germline, CDR1 SEHNR and CDR2 FQNEAQ (reference sequence). The CDR3 runs to 12 residues. V gave up 2 bases and J gave up 9 bases, with 8 bases separating them. The CDR3 coding sequence is TGTGCCAGCAGCTTACCCCAGGGCATTCAGTACTTC. Amino acids: CASSLPQGIQYF.

The rearrangement joins TRBV28 to TRBJ1-1; D unresolved. V was pared by 3 bases and J by 6 bases, with 11 bases between. This CDR3 has 13 residues. Germline V gene lookup returns CDR1 MDHEN and CDR2 SYDVKM. The CDR3 protein is CASSLYLGAEAFF. The DNA of the CDR3 is TGTGCCAGCAGTTTGTACCTTGGGGCTGAAGCTTTCTTT. Full variable domain (outside the CDR3, taken from reference TRBV28 and TRBJ1-1): DVKVTQSSRYLVKRTGEKVFLECVQDMDHENMFWYRQDPGLGLRLIYFSYDVKMKEKGDIPEGYSVSREKKERFSLILESASTNQTSMYLCASSLYLGAEAFFGQGTRLTVV.

V and J are TRBV12-3 or TRBV12-4 and TRBJ1-6; D not resolved. CDR3 size: 14 residues. Trimming took 3 bases from V and 6 from J, leaving 9 bases between them. The CDR3 here is CASSFGTFNSPLHF. The DNA for the CDR3 is TGTGCCAGCAGTTTCGGAACATTTAATTCACCCCTCCACTTT.

This clonotype was seen repeatedly, ten times or more. This rearrangement joins TRBV4-3 to TRBJ1-3; D perhaps matches TRBD1 (5 bases). The ends were cut back, 1 base at V and 2 bases at J, with 9 bases in the middle. Germline-derived CDR1 and CDR2 are LGHNA and YSLEER. The CDR3 consists of 15 residues. CDR3 sequence: CASSQGGGPGNTIYF. In nucleotides, the CDR3 is TGCGCCAGCAGCCAAGGCGGGGGACCTGGAAACACCATATATTTT.

A few counts support this clonotype. V is TRBV7-9 and J is TRBJ2-3; D is perhaps TRBD1 (6 bases). The length of the CDR3 is 15 residues. Germline V lookup: CDR1 SEHNR, CDR2 FQNEAQ (reference sequence). V was pared by 1 base and J by 0 bases, with 8 bases between. CDR3 region: CASSLVTGSTDTQYF. The CDR3, as DNA: TGTGCCAGCAGCTTAGTGACAGGTAGCACAGATACGCAGTATTTT.